The 26 T cell receptor beta chains presented below share a single source sample, sequenced in a study of siplizumab effects on memory and regulatory T cells. Clones were read by immunoSEQ multiplex PCR, and TCRdb kept only the in-frame ones, dropping some. The sample gives 90,000 to 120,000 clones, approximately 94% of which show up once; approximately 0.58% is in the top ten. The sequencing input was Tregs sorted from blood. The receptors here all came from a human donor in good health.

The rearrangement joins TRBV28 to TRBJ1-5, with a weak D call TRBD1 (5 bases). Germline CDR1 MDHEN, CDR2 SYDVKM. There are 16 residues in the CDR3. Trimming pared 10 bases from V and 2 bases from J, leaving 21 bases between. CDR3 coding DNA: TGTGCCACCCTAGTGATGGGGGAGGGACGCAATCAGCCCCAGCATTTT. Its protein is CATLVMGEGRNQPQHF.

This clone was seen once. The rearrangement uses TRBV11-3 and TRBJ2-3; no firm D call. CDR3 length: 12 amino acids. The V gene's germline CDR1 is SGHNT and CDR2 YENEEA. Deletions cut 4 bases from V and 7 bases from J, with 9 bases between. The CDR3 sequence is CASSSKPHTQYF. The CDR3 DNA is TGTGCCAGCAGCTCCAAGCCTCATACGCAGTATTTT.

This clone was counted a few times. The rearrangement uses TRBV28 and TRBJ1-2; D remains unclear. Germline V gene lookup returns CDR1 MDHEN and CDR2 SYDVKM. The CDR3 sequence is 13 residues long. The germline V and J ends were trimmed by 5 bases and 4 bases, with 11 bases remaining between them. The CDR3 sequence: CASSRSGSYGYTF. CDR3 nucleotides: TGTGCCAGCAGTAGGAGCGGGTCCTATGGCTACACCTTC.

Here the CDR3 reads CSARKHYEQYF. In nucleotides, the CDR3 is TGCAGTGCTAGGAAACACTACGAGCAGTACTTC. The chain links TRBV20-1 to TRBJ2-7; D not resolved. Trimming removed 3 bases at V and 3 bases at J, with 6 bases between. Germline CDR1 and CDR2: DFQATT and SNEGSKA (reference sequence). This CDR3 has 11 amino acids.

This chain uses TRBV7-3 with TRBJ2-3; 7 positions agree with TRBD2. Germline V gives CDR1 SGHTA, CDR2 FQGTGA. The CDR3 extends over 17 amino acids. Trimming removed 5 bases from V and 0 bases from J; junction bases left unmatched: 11. CDR3 in amino acids: CASSERKTSRSTDTQYF. In nucleotides, the CDR3 is TGTGCCAGCAGCGAGCGGAAGACTAGCAGAAGCACAGATACGCAGTATTTT.

V is TRBV6-6 and J is TRBJ2-1; no clear D gene. Deletions cut 7 bases from V and 2 bases from J, with 9 bases between. Germline V gene lookup returns CDR1 MNHNY and CDR2 SVGAGI (reference sequence). This CDR3 is built from 13 residues. The DNA for the CDR3 is TGTGCCAGCACGCTATTGGCCTACAATGAGCAGTTCTTC. Protein sequence: CASTLLAYNEQFF.

The chain has TRBV29-1 and TRBJ2-4; possibly TRBD1 or TRBD2 for D (5 bases each). The CDR3 covers 12 residues. V shed 6 bases and J shed 3 bases, with 9 bases lying between them. Germline values: CDR1 SQVTM, CDR2 ANQGSEA. CDR3: CSVGVVKNIQYF. CDR3 DNA sequence: TGCAGCGTGGGGGTGGTCAAAAACATTCAGTACTTC.

The rearrangement links TRBV4-1 to TRBJ1-3; 8 bases match TRBD1. With V trimmed by 0 bases and J by 3 bases, 10 bases remained unmatched. CDR3 length equals 18 residues. Per the germline V gene, CDR1 is MGHRA and CDR2 is YSYEKL. The CDR3 loop is CASSQDLTRTGFGNTIYF. Written as DNA, the CDR3 is TGCGCCAGCAGCCAAGATCTCACGCGGACAGGGTTTGGAAACACCATATATTTT.

As to this clone: At one of its ends the junction is not consistent with the germline gene, which may arise from a read error. The chain uses TRBV5-4 and TRBJ2-1, with a possible D match to TRBD1 (6 bases). Germline V CDR1 and CDR2: SGHNT, YYREEE (reference sequence). CDR3 length: 12 residues. As DNA, the CDR3 is TGTGCCAGCAGCTCGACGACAGGCGGTTTAATCTTC. Protein product: CASSSTTGGLIF.

This clone came up a few times. The genes are TRBV5-5 and TRBJ1-2; TRBD1 might be the D (5 bases). CDR3 length equals 13 residues. Germline CDR1 is SGHKS and CDR2 is YYEKEE (reference sequence). V shed 2 bases and J shed 5 bases, with 10 bases lying between them. Here the CDR3 reads CASSLTTAYGYTF. The DNA for the CDR3 is TGTGCCAGCAGCTTAACGACAGCTTATGGCTACACCTTC.

This chain joins TRBV18 and TRBJ2-2; TRBD1 matches at 10 bases. Germline-derived CDR1 and CDR2 are KGHSH and LQKENI. The V segment lost 6 bases and the J segment 8 bases; nucleotides outside the gene matches: 15. CDR3 length: 17 amino acids. CDR3 protein: CASSQTDRGHAWGELFF. CDR3 sequence (DNA): TGTGCCAGCTCTCAAACAGACAGGGGGCACGCCTGGGGGGAGCTGTTTTTT. Complete variable domain (other parts from reference TRBV18 and TRBJ2-2): NAGVMQNPRHLVRRRGQEARLRCSPMKGHSHVYWYRQLPEEGLKFMVYLQKENIIDESGMPKERFSAEFPKEGPSILRIQQVVRGDSAAYFCASSQTDRGHAWGELFFGEGSRLTVL.

In this sample, this clone turned up once. This chain joins TRBV29-1 and TRBJ2-5; TRBD1 matches 7 bases. V was clipped by 5 bases and J by 4 bases; unmatched bases: 4. Germline assignment: CDR1 SQVTM and CDR2 ANQGSEA. The CDR3 is 12 residues long. DNA of the CDR3: TGCAGCGTTACAGGGGCAGGAGAGACCCAGTACTTC. Encoded protein: CSVTGAGETQYF. The entire variable domain, with the rest obtained from reference TRBV29-1 and TRBJ2-5, is as follows: SAVISQKPSRDICQRGTSLTIQCQVDSQVTMMFWYRQQPGQSLTLIATANQGSEATYESGFVIDKFPISRPNLTFSTLTVSNMSPEDSSIYLCSVTGAGETQYFGPGTRLLVL.

V gene TRBV5-4 combines with J gene TRBJ2-3, with D possibly being TRBD1 or TRBD2 (7 bases each). V was clipped by 1 base and J by 1 base, with 22 bases between them. The CDR3 is 19 residues long. Looked up from germline, CDR1 is SGHNT and CDR2 is YYREEE (reference sequence). The DNA of the CDR3 is TGTGCCAGCAGCTTGACAGGGAGGGGGCTACATAGAGGCACAGATACGCAGTATTTT. Residues: CASSLTGRGLHRGTDTQYF.

This chain links TRBV30 with TRBJ1-2; D uncertain. Germline V gene lookup returns CDR1 GTSNPN and CDR2 SVGIG (reference sequence). V shed 2 bases and J shed 0 bases, with 7 bases lying between them. The CDR3 is 13 amino acids. The CDR3 here is CAWSRSANYGYTF. CDR3 sequence (DNA): TGTGCCTGGAGTCGGTCAGCTAACTATGGCTACACCTTC.

V gene TRBV5-1 combines with J gene TRBJ2-5; TRBD2 matches at 7 bases. The V and J ends lost 8 bases and 5 bases, in that order; junction bases with no gene match: 9. The germline V gene has CDR1 SGHRS and CDR2 YFSETQ. This CDR3 is 13 amino acids long. Here the CDR3 DNA reads TGCGCCAGTTCCCTAGCGGCATTGGAGACCCAGTACTTC. Translating it yields CASSLAALETQYF.

This chain joins TRBV11-2 and TRBJ2-7, with 8 bases matching TRBD1. J lost 0 bases, V lost 8 bases, and 9 bases had no gene match. Looked up from germline, CDR1 is SGHAT and CDR2 is FQNNGV. This CDR3 contains 15 residues. The CDR3 spells CASAGGQAVSYEQYF. CDR3 sequence (DNA): TGTGCCAGCGCCGGGGGACAGGCGGTCTCCTACGAGCAGTACTTC.

V and J are TRBV18 and TRBJ1-2; 7 nucleotides line up with TRBD1. V lost 0 bases and J lost 8; bases outside the gene matches: 12. The CDR3 has 16 residues. Germline-derived CDR1 and CDR2 are KGHSH and LQKENI. The CDR3 DNA sequence: TGTGCCAGCTCACCACCCGGGACAGTCCTTGGTATGGGCTACACCTTC. Amino acid sequence: CASSPPGTVLGMGYTF.

This chain uses TRBV7-8 with TRBJ2-7, with 9 bases identical to TRBD2. In germline, CDR1 is SGHVS, CDR2 FQNEAQ. The trim removed 1 base at V and 5 bases at J, leaving 9 bases unmatched. The CDR3 has 16 residues. The CDR3 here is CASSLVGGRAFDEQYF. Here the CDR3 DNA reads TGTGCCAGCAGCTTAGTAGGCGGGAGGGCCTTTGACGAGCAGTACTTC.

V usage is TRBV19 and J usage is TRBJ1-2; the match to TRBD1 covers 9 bases. Germline V gene data show CDR1 as LNHDA and CDR2 as SQIVND (reference sequence). This CDR3 spans 15 amino acids. The junction had 8 bases not matched to a gene; V was cut back by 7 bases and J by 2 bases. This CDR3 reads CASMDIGTGNYGYTF. In DNA form, the CDR3 reads TGTGCCAGTATGGATATTGGGACAGGGAACTATGGCTACACCTTC.

The rearrangement uses TRBV11-1 and TRBJ1-4, with D hard to call. The V end was cut by 5 bases, the J end by 6 bases, with 10 bases between. The CDR3 sequence is 13 residues long. CDR1 and CDR2 (germline): SGHAT, FQDESV (reference sequence). The CDR3 loop reads CASSNWPDEKLFF. DNA for the CDR3: TGTGCCAGCAGCAATTGGCCCGATGAAAAACTGTTTTTT.

The gene calls are TRBV7-2 and TRBJ1-1, with a possible D match to TRBD1 (5 bases). Germline CDR1 reads SGHTA; CDR2 reads FQGNSA. Trimming took off 2 bases at V and 0 bases at J, with 10 bases between the two ends. The CDR3 has 15 residues. The CDR3 region is CASSLWGGMNTEAFF. CDR3 in DNA: TGTGCCAGCAGCTTATGGGGCGGGATGAACACTGAAGCTTTCTTT.

The V gene is TRBV14, the J gene TRBJ1-3, with D maybe TRBD1 (5 bases). The germline CDR1 and CDR2 sequences are SGHDN and FVKESK. Trimming removed 4 bases at V and 4 bases at J, with 17 bases between. This CDR3 is 16 amino acids long. DNA of the CDR3: TGTGCCAGCAGCCTGCGGACACCATCCTCCGGAAACACCATATATTTT. It codes for CASSLRTPSSGNTIYF.

This clone was detected only once. The chain links TRBV18 to TRBJ2-5, with D unclear. The CDR3 totals 14 residues. V lost 3 bases and J 4 bases, leaving 12 bases between the germline ends. The V gene's germline CDR1 is KGHSH and CDR2 LQKENI. The CDR3 DNA reads as TGTGCCAGCTCACCGATAGGAATAGGAGAGACCCAGTACTTC. It specifies CASSPIGIGETQYF.

The chain is built from TRBV27 and TRBJ2-1; 10 bases match TRBD2. CDR1 and CDR2 (germline): MNHEY, SMNVEV (reference sequence). Trimming cost V 5 bases and J 5 bases; bases outside gene matches: 6. The CDR3 runs 15 residues. The CDR3 loop reads CASSPRLAGDNEQFF. CDR3 bases: TGTGCCAGCAGTCCGCGACTAGCGGGTGACAATGAGCAGTTCTTC.

The rearrangement joins TRBV29-1 to TRBJ1-5; TRBD1 aligns across 7 bases. Germline values: CDR1 SQVTM, CDR2 ANQGSEA. The V and J ends lost 6 bases and 5 bases, in that order; junction bases with no gene match: 4. The CDR3 runs to 12 residues. In nucleotides, the CDR3 is TGCAGCGTCTGGGACAGCGATCAGCCCCAGCATTTT. As protein: CSVWDSDQPQHF. Filled out from reference TRBV29-1 and TRBJ1-5, the complete variable domain reads SAVISQKPSRDICQRGTSLTIQCQVDSQVTMMFWYRQQPGQSLTLIATANQGSEATYESGFVIDKFPISRPNLTFSTLTVSNMSPEDSSIYLCSVWDSDQPQHFGDGTRLSIL.

The chain links TRBV10-3 to TRBJ2-7; D perhaps matches TRBD2 (6 bases). Deletions cut 4 bases from V and 6 bases from J, with 13 bases between. This CDR3 contains 13 residues. Germline CDR1 and CDR2: ENHRY and SYGVKD. CDR3 nucleotides: TGTGCCATCAGTGTAATGGCTAGCGTCGAGCAGTACTTC. The encoded protein is CAISVMASVEQYF.